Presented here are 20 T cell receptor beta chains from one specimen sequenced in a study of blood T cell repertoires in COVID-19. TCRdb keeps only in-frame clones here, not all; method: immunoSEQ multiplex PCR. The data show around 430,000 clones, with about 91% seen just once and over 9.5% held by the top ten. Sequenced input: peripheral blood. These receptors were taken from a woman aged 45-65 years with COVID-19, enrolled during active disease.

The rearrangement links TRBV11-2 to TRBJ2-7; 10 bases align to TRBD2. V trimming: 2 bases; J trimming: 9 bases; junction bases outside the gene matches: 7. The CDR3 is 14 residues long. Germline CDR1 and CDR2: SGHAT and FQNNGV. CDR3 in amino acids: CASSLSSGGNVQYF. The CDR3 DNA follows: TGTGCCAGCAGCTTATCTAGCGGGGGAAATGTGCAGTACTTC.

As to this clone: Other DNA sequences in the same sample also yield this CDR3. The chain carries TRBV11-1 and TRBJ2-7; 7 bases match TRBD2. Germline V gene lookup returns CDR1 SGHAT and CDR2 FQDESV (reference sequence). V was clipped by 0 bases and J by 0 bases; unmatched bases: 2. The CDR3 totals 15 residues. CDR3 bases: TGTGCCAGCAGCTTAGCCGGGGGGAGCTCCTACGAGCAGTACTTC. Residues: CASSLAGGSSYEQYF. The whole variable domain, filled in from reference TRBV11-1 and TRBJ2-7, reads EAEVAQSPRYKITEKSQAVAFWCDPISGHATLYWYRQILGQGPELLVQFQDESVVDDSQLPKDRFSAERLKGVDSTLKIQPAELGDSAMYLCASSLAGGSSYEQYFGPGTRLTVT.

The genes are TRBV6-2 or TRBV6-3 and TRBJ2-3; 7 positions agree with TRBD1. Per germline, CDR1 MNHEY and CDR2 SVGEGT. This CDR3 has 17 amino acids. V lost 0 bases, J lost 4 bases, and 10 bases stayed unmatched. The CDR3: CASSYSTPRGQSDTQYF. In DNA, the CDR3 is TGTGCCAGCAGTTACTCGACCCCGAGGGGGCAGTCAGATACGCAGTATTTT.

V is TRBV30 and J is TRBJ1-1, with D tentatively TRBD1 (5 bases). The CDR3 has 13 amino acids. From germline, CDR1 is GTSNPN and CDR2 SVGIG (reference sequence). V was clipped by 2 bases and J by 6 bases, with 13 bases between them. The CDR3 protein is CAWSTSGGAEAFF. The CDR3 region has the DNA TGTGCCTGGAGTACCAGTGGAGGGGCTGAAGCTTTCTTT. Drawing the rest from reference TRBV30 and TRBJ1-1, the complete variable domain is SQTIHQWPATLVQPVGSPLSLECTVEGTSNPNLYWYRQAAGRGLQLLFYSVGIGQISSEVPQNLSASRPQDRQFILSSKKLLLSDSGFYLCAWSTSGGAEAFFGQGTRLTVV.

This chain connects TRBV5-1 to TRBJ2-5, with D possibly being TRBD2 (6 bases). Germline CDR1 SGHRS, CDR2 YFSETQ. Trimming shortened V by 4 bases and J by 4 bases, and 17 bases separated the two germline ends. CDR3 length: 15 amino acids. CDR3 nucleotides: TGCGCCAGCAGCCGCCCCGGGGACTCTAGAGAGACCCAGTACTTC. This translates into CASSRPGDSRETQYF. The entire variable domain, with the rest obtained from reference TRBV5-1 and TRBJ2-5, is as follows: KAGVTQTPRYLIKTRGQQVTLSCSPISGHRSVSWYQQTPGQGLQFLFEYFSETQRNKGNFPGRFSGRQFSNSRSEMNVSTLELGDSALYLCASSRPGDSRETQYFGPGTRLLVL.

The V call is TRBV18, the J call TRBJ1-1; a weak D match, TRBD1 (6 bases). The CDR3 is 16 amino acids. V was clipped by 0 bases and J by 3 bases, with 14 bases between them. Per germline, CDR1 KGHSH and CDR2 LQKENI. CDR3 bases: TGTGCCAGCTCACCACCGTTAGGGGGAGGGTACACTGAAGCTTTCTTT. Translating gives CASSPPLGGGYTEAFF.

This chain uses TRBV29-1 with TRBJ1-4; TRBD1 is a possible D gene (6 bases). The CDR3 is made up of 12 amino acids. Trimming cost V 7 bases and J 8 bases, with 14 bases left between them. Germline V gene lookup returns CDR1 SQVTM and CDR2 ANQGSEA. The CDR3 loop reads CSGQARGEKLFF. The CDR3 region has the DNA TGCAGCGGACAGGCCCGAGGGGAAAAACTGTTTTTT.

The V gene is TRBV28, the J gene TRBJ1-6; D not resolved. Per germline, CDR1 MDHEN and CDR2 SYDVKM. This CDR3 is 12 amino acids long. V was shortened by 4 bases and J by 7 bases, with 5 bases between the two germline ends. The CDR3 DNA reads TGTGCCAGCAGTTCTCCGAATTCACCCCTCCACTTT. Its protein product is CASSSPNSPLHF.

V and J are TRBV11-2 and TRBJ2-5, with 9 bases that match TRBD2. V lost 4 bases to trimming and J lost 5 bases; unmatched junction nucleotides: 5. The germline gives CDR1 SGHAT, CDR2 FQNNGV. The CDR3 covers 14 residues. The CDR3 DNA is TGTGCCAGCAGCTCGACTAGCGGAGGGGAGACCCAGTACTTC. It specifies CASSSTSGGETQYF.

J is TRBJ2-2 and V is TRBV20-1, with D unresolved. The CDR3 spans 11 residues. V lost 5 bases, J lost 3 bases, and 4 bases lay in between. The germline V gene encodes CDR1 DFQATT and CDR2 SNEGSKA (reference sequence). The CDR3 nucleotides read TGCAGTGCTCCCTACACCGGGGAGCTGTTTTTT. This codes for CSAPYTGELFF.

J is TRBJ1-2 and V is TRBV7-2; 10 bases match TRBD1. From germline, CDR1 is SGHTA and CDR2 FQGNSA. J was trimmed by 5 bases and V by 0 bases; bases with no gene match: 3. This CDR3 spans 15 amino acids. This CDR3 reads CASSLATGGTYGYTF. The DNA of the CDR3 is TGTGCCAGCAGCTTAGCGACAGGGGGCACTTATGGCTACACCTTC.

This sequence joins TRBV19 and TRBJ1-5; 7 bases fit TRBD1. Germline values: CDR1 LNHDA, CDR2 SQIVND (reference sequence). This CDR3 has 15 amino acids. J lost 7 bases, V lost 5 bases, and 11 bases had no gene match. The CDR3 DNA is TGTGCCAGTAGTCCCCGGGACAGACGGGACCAGCCCCAGCATTTT. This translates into CASSPRDRRDQPQHF.

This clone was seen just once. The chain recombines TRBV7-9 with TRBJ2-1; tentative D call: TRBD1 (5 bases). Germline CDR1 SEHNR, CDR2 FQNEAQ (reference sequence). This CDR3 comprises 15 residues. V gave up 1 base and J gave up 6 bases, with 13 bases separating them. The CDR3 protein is CASSLGQGLGNEQFF. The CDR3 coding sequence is TGTGCCAGCAGCTTAGGGCAGGGCCTAGGCAATGAGCAGTTCTTC.

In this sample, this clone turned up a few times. The CDR3, as DNA: TGTGCCAGTAGTCCGCAATCGGGCTATGGCTACACCTTC. Translating gives CASSPQSGYGYTF. The chain is built from TRBV19 and TRBJ1-2; D not resolved. Per the germline V gene, CDR1 is LNHDA and CDR2 is SQIVND (reference sequence). V was shortened by 5 bases and J by 4 bases, with 11 bases between the two germline ends. The CDR3 extends over 13 amino acids. The full variable domain, rest sourced from reference TRBV19 and TRBJ1-2, is DGGITQSPKYLFRKEGQNVTLSCEQNLNHDAMYWYRQDPGQGLRLIYYSQIVNDFQKGDIAEGYSVSREKKESFPLTVTSAQKNPTAFYLCASSPQSGYGYTFGSGTRLTVV.

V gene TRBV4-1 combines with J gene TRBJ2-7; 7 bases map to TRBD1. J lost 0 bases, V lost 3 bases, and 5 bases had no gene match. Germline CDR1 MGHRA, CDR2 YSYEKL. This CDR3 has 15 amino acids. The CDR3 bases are TGCGCCAGCAGCCAGGAGACAGGGTTCTCCTACGAGCAGTACTTC. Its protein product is CASSQETGFSYEQYF.

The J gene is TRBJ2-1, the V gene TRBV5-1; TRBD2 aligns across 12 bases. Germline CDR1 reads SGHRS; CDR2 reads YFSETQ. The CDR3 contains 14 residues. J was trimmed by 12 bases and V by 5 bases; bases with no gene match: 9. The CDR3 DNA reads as TGCGCCAGCAGGAGAACTAGCGGGGGGATGGGGCAGTTCTTC. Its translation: CASRRTSGGMGQFF.

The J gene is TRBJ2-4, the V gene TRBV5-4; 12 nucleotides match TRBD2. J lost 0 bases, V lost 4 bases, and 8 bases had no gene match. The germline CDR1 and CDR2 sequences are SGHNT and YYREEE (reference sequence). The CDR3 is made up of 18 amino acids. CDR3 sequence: CASSATSGGNLAKNIQYF. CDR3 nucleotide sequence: TGTGCCAGCAGCGCAACTAGCGGGGGGAACTTAGCCAAAAACATTCAGTACTTC.

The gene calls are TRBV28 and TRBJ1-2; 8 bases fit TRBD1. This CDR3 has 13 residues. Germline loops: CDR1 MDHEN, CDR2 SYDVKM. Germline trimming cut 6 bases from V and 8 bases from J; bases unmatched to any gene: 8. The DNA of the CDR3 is TGTGCCAGCAGCTCCCAGGGGGCTCAGGGCTACACCTTC. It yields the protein CASSSQGAQGYTF.

The CDR3 here is CASRAETGYTEAFF. The CDR3 bases are TGTGCCAGCAGGGCCGAGACAGGGTACACTGAAGCTTTCTTT. The chain combines TRBV6-4 with TRBJ1-1; 7 nucleotides align to TRBD1. Trimming removed 6 bases from V and 3 bases from J; junction bases left unmatched: 7. Germline V gene sequence: CDR1 MRHNA, CDR2 SNTAGT. The CDR3 covers 14 residues.

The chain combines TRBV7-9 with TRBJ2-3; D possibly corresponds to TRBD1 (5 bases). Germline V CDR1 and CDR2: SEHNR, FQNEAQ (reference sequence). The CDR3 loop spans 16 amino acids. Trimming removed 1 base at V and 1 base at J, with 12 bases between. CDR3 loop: CASSLDGAGGTDTQYF. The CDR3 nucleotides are TGTGCCAGCAGCTTAGATGGGGCTGGGGGCACAGATACGCAGTATTTT.